This T cell receptor beta chain was obtained from a study of cytomegalovirus exposure and HLA in healthy donors. Study-level results: Most CMV-associated TCR beta chains appeared HLA-restricted in a later analysis. Judged likely to be a sequencing artifact was a cluster of highly shared sequence variants.

A note on this clone: Its antigen is undetermined.

The PCR made use of 60 Vbeta and 13 Jbeta primers. Data came from immunoSEQ multiplex PCR; TCRdb stores just in-frame clones and leaves some out. The data contain about 200,000 clones, 65% to 85% of them singletons. V shed 4 bases and J 3 bases; nucleotides not matched to a gene: 8. CDR3 length: 16 residues. Looked up from germline, CDR1 is SNHLY and CDR2 is FYNNEI. The sequence derives from a man aged 25-40 years in good health and CMV-seronegative. The rearrangement uses TRBV2 and TRBJ2-1; 8 positions agree with TRBD1. Source material: PBMCs. The CDR3 spells CASSGWSDRVYNEQFF. CDR3 DNA sequence: TGTGCCAGCAGTGGGTGGTCGGACAGGGTCTACAATGAGCAGTTCTTC. Combining the CDR3 with reference TRBV2 and TRBJ2-1 gives the whole variable domain EPEVTQTPSHQVTQMGQEVILRCVPISNHLYFYWYRQILGQKVEFLVSFYNNEISEKSEIFDDQFSVERPDGSNFTLKIRSTKLEDSAMYFCASSGWSDRVYNEQFFGPGTRLTVL.